Listed below are T cell receptor beta chains from one sample, sequenced in a study of T cells in Graves' hyperthyroidism and ophthalmopathy. TCRdb called the multiplex PCR reads again in MiXCR, with one record for every CDR3 protein. This table holds 640,000 or so distinct CDR3 sequences, about 15% found once. Sequenced sample: blood. All receptors derive from a woman aged 40 to 50 with Graves' ophthalmopathy. Each CDR3 is given with its conserved first and last residue. The order of the fields is CDR3 length, clone size, J gene, D gene, V gene, CDR3 protein, CDR3 DNA. D genes are given only for firm matches. Only part of the rows carry a size: once, few, many, or a class if the clone is expanded.

len: 15; abundance: many; j_gene: TRBJ2-7; d_gene: TRBD2; v_gene: TRBV6-5; CDR3aa: CASSYSTSGRGEQYF; CDR3nt: TGTGCCAGCAGTTACTCGACTAGCGGGAGGGGCGAGCAGTACTTC
len: 13; abundance: many; j_gene: TRBJ1-1; d_gene: TRBD1; v_gene: TRBV10-3; CDR3aa: CAILGTGLTEAFF; CDR3nt: TGTGCCATCCTAGGGACAGGGTTGACTGAAGCTTTCTTT
len: 14; abundance: NA; j_gene: TRBJ2-7; d_gene: NA; v_gene: TRBV6-1; CDR3aa: CASSPDWGAGEQYF; CDR3nt: TGTGCCAGCAGCCCCGACTGGGGGGCAGGCGAGCAGTACTTC
len: 13; abundance: NA; j_gene: TRBJ2-7; d_gene: NA; v_gene: TRBV6-2/TRBV6-3; CDR3aa: CASSYGSEGEQYF; CDR3nt: TGTGCCAGCAGTTACGGGTCTGAGGGCGAGCAGTACTTC
len: 17; abundance: many; j_gene: TRBJ1-1; d_gene: NA; v_gene: TRBV15; CDR3aa: CATSRVWGRGPNTEAFF; CDR3nt: TGTGCCACCAGCAGAGTATGGGGGAGAGGGCCCAACACTGAAGCTTTCTTT
len: 13; abundance: many; j_gene: TRBJ1-5; d_gene: NA; v_gene: TRBV7-2; CDR3aa: CASSLMENQPQHF; CDR3nt: TGTGCCAGCAGCTTGATGGAGAATCAGCCCCAGCATTTT
len: 16; abundance: many; j_gene: TRBJ1-1; d_gene: NA; v_gene: TRBV19; CDR3aa: CARKALPRDGNTEAFF; CDR3nt: TGTGCCCGAAAAGCCCTCCCACGGGACGGAAACACTGAAGCTTTCTTT
len: 15; abundance: many; j_gene: TRBJ2-7; d_gene: TRBD1; v_gene: TRBV18; CDR3aa: CASSPPTGAVYEQYF; CDR3nt: TGTGCCAGCTCACCACCCACAGGGGCGGTCTACGAGCAGTACTTC
len: 15; abundance: many; j_gene: TRBJ2-5; d_gene: TRBD2; v_gene: TRBV2; CDR3aa: CASSQRDVPQETQYF; CDR3nt: TGTGCCAGCAGTCAGCGGGACGTACCACAAGAGACCCAGTACTTC
len: 14; abundance: few; j_gene: TRBJ2-2; d_gene: NA; v_gene: TRBV20-1; CDR3aa: CSARAERTPGSCFF; CDR3nt: NA
len: 15; abundance: many; j_gene: TRBJ1-2; d_gene: NA; v_gene: TRBV4-2; CDR3aa: CASSQPGIAIYGYTF; CDR3nt: TGTGCCAGCAGCCAACCAGGAATAGCAATCTATGGCTACACCTTC
len: 15; abundance: few; j_gene: TRBJ1-3; d_gene: NA; v_gene: TRBV4-2; CDR3aa: CASSQDRSGGNTIYF; CDR3nt: TGTGCCAGCAGCCAAGATCGGTCGGGAGGAAACACCATATATTTT
len: 12; abundance: NA; j_gene: TRBJ2-5; d_gene: NA; v_gene: TRBV20-1; CDR3aa: CSAPWDSGTQYF; CDR3nt: TGCAGTGCCCCCTGGGATTCCGGGACCCAGTACTTC
len: 15; abundance: many; j_gene: TRBJ2-7; d_gene: TRBD2; v_gene: TRBV5-5; CDR3aa: CASRAGLAGNYEQYF; CDR3nt: TGTGCCAGCAGGGCGGGACTAGCGGGAAACTACGAGCAGTACTTC
len: 13; abundance: many; j_gene: TRBJ2-7; d_gene: NA; v_gene: TRBV27; CDR3aa: CASSSITSYEQYF; CDR3nt: TGTGCCAGCAGTTCAATTACCTCCTACGAGCAGTACTTC
len: 18; abundance: many; j_gene: TRBJ2-7; d_gene: NA; v_gene: TRBV5-1; CDR3aa: CASRGVTPAEGISYEQYF; CDR3nt: TGCGCCAGCAGGGGAGTGACTCCCGCCGAGGGAATCTCCTACGAGCAGTACTTC
len: 15; abundance: many; j_gene: TRBJ1-1; d_gene: NA; v_gene: TRBV7-8; CDR3aa: CASSLEVGANTEAFF; CDR3nt: TGTGCCAGCAGCTTAGAAGTAGGCGCTAACACTGAAGCTTTCTTT
len: 13; abundance: once; j_gene: TRBJ1-2; d_gene: NA; v_gene: TRBV27; CDR3aa: CASSRVASYGYTF; CDR3nt: TGTGCCAGCAGCCGGGTGGCTAGCTATGGCTACACCTTC
len: 17; abundance: once; j_gene: TRBJ1-5; d_gene: TRBD1; v_gene: TRBV6-2/TRBV6-3; CDR3aa: CASSFDDRGLANQPQHF; CDR3nt: TGTGCCAGCAGTTTCGATGACAGGGGGCTTGCCAATCAGCCCCAGCATTTT
len: 13; abundance: many; j_gene: TRBJ2-6; d_gene: NA; v_gene: TRBV7-9; CDR3aa: CASSLGTANVLTF; CDR3nt: TGTGCCAGCAGCCTGGGAACGGCCAACGTCCTGACTTTC
len: 13; abundance: many; j_gene: TRBJ1-1; d_gene: NA; v_gene: TRBV7-3; CDR3aa: CASSLTVNTEAFF; CDR3nt: TGTGCCAGCAGCTTGACAGTGAACACTGAAGCTTTCTTT
len: 16; abundance: many; j_gene: TRBJ2-6; d_gene: NA; v_gene: TRBV5-1; CDR3aa: CASSSSSRSGANVLTF; CDR3nt: TGCGCCAGCAGCTCCTCTTCACGCTCTGGGGCCAACGTCCTGACTTTC
len: 16; abundance: many; j_gene: TRBJ2-7; d_gene: NA; v_gene: TRBV4-3; CDR3aa: CASSQDWARGENEQYF; CDR3nt: TGCGCCAGCAGCCAAGATTGGGCCAGGGGAGAGAACGAGCAGTACTTC
len: 16; abundance: many; j_gene: TRBJ1-1; d_gene: NA; v_gene: TRBV12-3/TRBV12-4; CDR3aa: CASSSRSTGENTEAFF; CDR3nt: TGTGCCAGCAGTTCCCGTTCGACAGGAGAGAACACTGAAGCTTTCTTT
len: 15; abundance: many; j_gene: TRBJ2-7; d_gene: TRBD1; v_gene: TRBV30; CDR3aa: CAWVPTGQGPYEQYF; CDR3nt: TGTGCCTGGGTACCAACGGGACAGGGACCCTACGAGCAGTACTTC
len: 14; abundance: many; j_gene: TRBJ2-5; d_gene: TRBD2; v_gene: TRBV30; CDR3aa: CAWSEAGGTETQYF; CDR3nt: TGTGCCTGGAGTGAGGCGGGAGGTACAGAGACCCAGTACTTC
len: 17; abundance: many; j_gene: TRBJ1-1; d_gene: TRBD1; v_gene: TRBV6-2/TRBV6-3; CDR3aa: CASSRGQGYEMGTEAFF; CDR3nt: TGTGCCAGCAGTCGTGGACAGGGGTACGAGATGGGCACTGAAGCTTTCTTT
len: 15; abundance: many; j_gene: TRBJ1-5; d_gene: NA; v_gene: TRBV7-2; CDR3aa: CASSFSGERNQPQHF; CDR3nt: TGTGCCAGCAGCTTTTCAGGGGAACGGAATCAGCCCCAGCATTTT
len: 15; abundance: few; j_gene: TRBJ1-1; d_gene: NA; v_gene: TRBV14; CDR3aa: CASSLLTGGSTEAFF; CDR3nt: TGTGCCAGCAGCCTACTAACGGGTGGAAGCACTGAAGCTTTCTTT
len: 14; abundance: few; j_gene: TRBJ1-6; d_gene: TRBD1; v_gene: TRBV6-5; CDR3aa: CASSPRDSHSPLHF; CDR3nt: TGTGCCAGCAGCCCCCGGGACAGCCATTCACCCCTCCACTTT
len: 14; abundance: many; j_gene: TRBJ1-5; d_gene: NA; v_gene: TRBV7-8; CDR3aa: CASSLDYSNQPQHF; CDR3nt: TGTGCCAGCAGCTTAGATTATAGCAATCAGCCCCAGCATTTT
len: 13; abundance: NA; j_gene: TRBJ2-1; d_gene: NA; v_gene: TRBV30; CDR3aa: CAWSLSYTNEQFF; CDR3nt: TGTGCCTGGAGTTTGAGCTACACCAATGAGCAGTTCTTC
len: 12; abundance: many; j_gene: TRBJ1-1; d_gene: NA; v_gene: TRBV12-3/TRBV12-4; CDR3aa: CASSQGRTEAFF; CDR3nt: TGTGCCAGCAGTCAAGGTCGGACTGAAGCTTTCTTT
len: 12; abundance: few; j_gene: TRBJ2-7; d_gene: TRBD2; v_gene: TRBV30; CDR3aa: CAWASGSYEQYF; CDR3nt: TGTGCCTGGGCTAGCGGCTCCTACGAGCAGTACTTC
len: 14; abundance: many; j_gene: TRBJ2-7; d_gene: NA; v_gene: TRBV12-3/TRBV12-4; CDR3aa: CASSLVGGPYEQYF; CDR3nt: TGTGCCAGCAGTTTAGTCGGCGGCCCCTACGAGCAGTACTTC
len: 13; abundance: many; j_gene: TRBJ1-2; d_gene: NA; v_gene: TRBV7-9; CDR3aa: CASSPGGAVGYTF; CDR3nt: TGTGCCAGCAGCCCCGGGGGGGCGGTAGGCTACACCTTC
len: 15; abundance: many; j_gene: TRBJ2-2; d_gene: TRBD2; v_gene: TRBV20-1; CDR3aa: CSARLAGVDTGELFF; CDR3nt: TGCAGTGCTAGACTAGCGGGAGTGGACACCGGGGAGCTGTTTTTT
len: 16; abundance: many; j_gene: TRBJ2-7; d_gene: NA; v_gene: TRBV6-2/TRBV6-3; CDR3aa: CASSPMGRGPPYEQYF; CDR3nt: TGTGCCAGCAGTCCAATGGGCAGGGGCCCTCCCTACGAGCAGTACTTC
len: 13; abundance: many; j_gene: TRBJ2-2; d_gene: NA; v_gene: TRBV11-3; CDR3aa: CASSSIALGELFF; CDR3nt: TGTGCCAGCAGCTCAATAGCGCTCGGGGAGCTGTTTTTT
len: 14; abundance: many; j_gene: TRBJ2-2; d_gene: NA; v_gene: TRBV6-2/TRBV6-3; CDR3aa: CASSYSISTGELFF; CDR3nt: TGTGCCAGCAGTTACTCGATATCTACGGGGGAGCTGTTTTTT
len: 14; abundance: few; j_gene: TRBJ2-7; d_gene: TRBD2; v_gene: TRBV6-5; CDR3aa: CASSYSASGSEQYF; CDR3nt: TGTGCCAGCAGTTATTCAGCTAGCGGGAGCGAGCAGTACTTC
len: 15; abundance: many; j_gene: TRBJ2-3; d_gene: NA; v_gene: TRBV11-2; CDR3aa: CASSEIGYSTDTQYF; CDR3nt: TGTGCCAGCAGCGAGATAGGGTATTCCACAGATACGCAGTATTTT
len: 14; abundance: many; j_gene: TRBJ2-5; d_gene: NA; v_gene: TRBV6-5; CDR3aa: CASSFSALQETQYF; CDR3nt: TGTGCCAGCAGTTTCTCGGCCCTCCAAGAGACCCAGTACTTC
len: 13; abundance: many; j_gene: TRBJ1-1; d_gene: NA; v_gene: TRBV28; CDR3aa: CASRRGADTEAFF; CDR3nt: TGTGCCAGCAGGAGGGGTGCGGACACTGAAGCTTTCTTT
len: 12; abundance: few; j_gene: TRBJ2-2; d_gene: NA; v_gene: TRBV5-4; CDR3aa: CASARRGGELFF; CDR3nt: TGTGCCAGCGCTAGACGGGGCGGGGAGCTGTTTTTT
len: 13; abundance: many; j_gene: TRBJ1-2; d_gene: NA; v_gene: TRBV6-2/TRBV6-3; CDR3aa: CASSYGQDYGYTF; CDR3nt: TGTGCCAGCAGTTACGGGCAGGACTATGGCTACACCTTC
len: 15; abundance: many; j_gene: TRBJ1-1; d_gene: TRBD1; v_gene: TRBV6-5; CDR3aa: CASSYFRGRRAEAFF; CDR3nt: TGTGCCAGCAGTTACTTCAGGGGGCGAAGGGCTGAAGCTTTCTTT
len: 13; abundance: NA; j_gene: TRBJ1-3; d_gene: NA; v_gene: TRBV6-5; CDR3aa: CASSYRGGDTIYF; CDR3nt: TGTGCCAGCAGTTACAGGGGTGGGGACACCATATATTTT
len: 15; abundance: many; j_gene: TRBJ1-1; d_gene: NA; v_gene: TRBV12-3/TRBV12-4; CDR3aa: CASSDSRGGRTEAFF; CDR3nt: TGTGCCAGCAGTGATTCGCGGGGGGGGCGGACTGAAGCTTTCTTT
len: 13; abundance: many; j_gene: TRBJ1-2; d_gene: NA; v_gene: TRBV12-3/TRBV12-4; CDR3aa: CASSTGTRHGYTF; CDR3nt: TGTGCCAGCAGTACCGGGACGCGTCATGGCTACACCTTC